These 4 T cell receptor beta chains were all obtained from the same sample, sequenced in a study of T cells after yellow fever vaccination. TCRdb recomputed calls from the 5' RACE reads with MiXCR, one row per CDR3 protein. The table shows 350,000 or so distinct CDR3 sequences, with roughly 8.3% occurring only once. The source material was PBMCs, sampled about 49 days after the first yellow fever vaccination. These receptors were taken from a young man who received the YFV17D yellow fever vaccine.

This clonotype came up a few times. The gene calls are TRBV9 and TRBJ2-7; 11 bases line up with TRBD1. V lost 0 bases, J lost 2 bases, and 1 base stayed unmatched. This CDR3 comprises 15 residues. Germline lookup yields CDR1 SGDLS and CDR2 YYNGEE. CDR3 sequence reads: CASSVGDRGTYEQYF. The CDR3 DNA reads TGTGCCAGCAGCGTAGGGGACAGGGGGACCTACGAGCAGTACTTC. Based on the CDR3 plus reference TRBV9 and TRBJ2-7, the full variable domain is DSGVTQTPKHLITATGQRVTLRCSPRSGDLSVYWYQQSLDQGLQFLIQYYNGEERAKGNILERFSAQQFPDLHSELNLSSLELGDSALYFCASSVGDRGTYEQYFGPGTRLTVT.

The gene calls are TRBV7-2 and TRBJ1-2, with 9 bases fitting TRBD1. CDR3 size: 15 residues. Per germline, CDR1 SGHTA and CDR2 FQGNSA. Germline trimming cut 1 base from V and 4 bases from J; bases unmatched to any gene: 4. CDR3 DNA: TGTGCCAGCAGCTTAGTCGCGACAGGGGGCTATGGCTACACCTTC. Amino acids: CASSLVATGGYGYTF.

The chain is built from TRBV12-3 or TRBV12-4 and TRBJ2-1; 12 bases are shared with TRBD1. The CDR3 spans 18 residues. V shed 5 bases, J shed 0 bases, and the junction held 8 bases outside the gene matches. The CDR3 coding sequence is TGTGCCAGCAGTCTTTCCGGGACAGGGGGCAGCTCCTACAATGAGCAGTTCTTC. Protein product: CASSLSGTGGSSYNEQFF.

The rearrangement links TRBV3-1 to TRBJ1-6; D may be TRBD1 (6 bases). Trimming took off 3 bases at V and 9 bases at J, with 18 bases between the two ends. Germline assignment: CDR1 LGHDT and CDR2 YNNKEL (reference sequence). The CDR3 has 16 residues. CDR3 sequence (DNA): TGTGCCAGCAGCCAGTCGAGGGGGGGGTACGGTTCACCCCTCCACTTT. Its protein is CASSQSRGGYGSPLHF.